This TCR beta chain derives from a study of cytomegalovirus exposure and HLA in healthy donors. Across the whole study: HLA-typed donors were the source of approximately 88 million unique TCRs, which an early data release held. Findings of the study overall: Among the CMV-associated chains, three were confirmed in vitro as specific for CMV antigens.

The CDR3 extends over 16 amino acids. Germline loops: CDR1 MDHEN, CDR2 SYDVKM. V was clipped by 7 bases and J by 1 base, with 19 bases between them. It was with 60 Vbeta and 13 Jbeta primers that the PCR ran. Here immunoSEQ multiplex PCR was the method, and the copy in TCRdb shows in-frame clones only, minus some. The sample carries roughly 98,000 clones, around 72% recorded once. A single count supports this clone. The target antigen is unknown. While unrecorded immune exposures were likely, the donors were nominally healthy when sampled. Sequences were obtained from PBMCs. V is TRBV28 and J is TRBJ1-1; weak D call: TRBD1 (6 bases). The TCR sequence derives from a man younger than 30 in good health and CMV-seropositive. The CDR3 DNA is TGTGCCAGCACCGAAAGACAGGCACCGAGGAACACTGAAGCTTTCTTT. Translated: CASTERQAPRNTEAFF. The complete variable domain, with remaining parts taken from reference TRBV28 and TRBJ1-1, reads DVKVTQSSRYLVKRTGEKVFLECVQDMDHENMFWYRQDPGLGLRLIYFSYDVKMKEKGDIPEGYSVSREKKERFSLILESASTNQTSMYLCASTERQAPRNTEAFFGQGTRLTVV.